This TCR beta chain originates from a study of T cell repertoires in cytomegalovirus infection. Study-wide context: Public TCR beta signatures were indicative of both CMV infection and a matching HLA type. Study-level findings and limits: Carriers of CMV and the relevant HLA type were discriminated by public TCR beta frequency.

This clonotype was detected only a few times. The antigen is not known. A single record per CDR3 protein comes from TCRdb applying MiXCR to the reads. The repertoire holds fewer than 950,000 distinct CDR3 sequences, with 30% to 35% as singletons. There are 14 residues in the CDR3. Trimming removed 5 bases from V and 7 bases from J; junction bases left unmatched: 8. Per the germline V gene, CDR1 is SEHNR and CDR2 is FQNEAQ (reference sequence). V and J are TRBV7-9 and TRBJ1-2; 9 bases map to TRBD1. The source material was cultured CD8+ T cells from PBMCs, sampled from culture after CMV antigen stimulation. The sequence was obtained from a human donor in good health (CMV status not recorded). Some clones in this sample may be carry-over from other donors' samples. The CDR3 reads CASSDGTGRPGYTF. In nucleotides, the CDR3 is TGTGCCAGCAGCGATGGGACAGGGAGACCTGGCTACACCTTC.